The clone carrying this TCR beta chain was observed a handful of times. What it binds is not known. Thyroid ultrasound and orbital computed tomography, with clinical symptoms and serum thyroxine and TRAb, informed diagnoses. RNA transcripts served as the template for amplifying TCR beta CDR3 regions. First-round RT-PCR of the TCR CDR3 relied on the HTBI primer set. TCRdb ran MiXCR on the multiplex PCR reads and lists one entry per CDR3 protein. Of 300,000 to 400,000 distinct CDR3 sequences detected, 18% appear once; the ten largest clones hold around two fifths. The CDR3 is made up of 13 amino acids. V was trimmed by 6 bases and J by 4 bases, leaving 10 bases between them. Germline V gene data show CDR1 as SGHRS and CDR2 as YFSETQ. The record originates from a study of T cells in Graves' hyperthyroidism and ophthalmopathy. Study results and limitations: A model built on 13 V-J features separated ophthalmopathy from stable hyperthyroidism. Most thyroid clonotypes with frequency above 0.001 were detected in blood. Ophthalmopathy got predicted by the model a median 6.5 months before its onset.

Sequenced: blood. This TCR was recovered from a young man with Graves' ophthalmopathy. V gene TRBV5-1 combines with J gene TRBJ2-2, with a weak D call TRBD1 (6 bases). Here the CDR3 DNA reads TGCGCCAGCAACACAGGGACCACCGGGGAGCTGTTTTTT. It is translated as CASNTGTTGELFF.